The clone carrying this TCR beta chain was counted a few times. This sample is drawn from a study of blood T cell repertoires in COVID-19. Measured with immunoSEQ multiplex PCR; TCRdb has only the in-frame clones, and not every one. The sample consists of about 69,000 clones, roughly three quarters of them appearing once. The CDR3 is made up of 15 amino acids. Germline V gives CDR1 ENHRY, CDR2 SYGVKD. Germline trimming cut 3 bases from V and 7 bases from J; bases unmatched to any gene: 10. The chain joins TRBV10-3 to TRBJ2-5; 8 bases line up with TRBD2. The receptor's source is a man in his sixties with acute or convalescent COVID-19. Source material: peripheral blood. CDR3 sequence: CAISDRGGELGTQYF. The DNA of the CDR3 is TGTGCCATCAGTGATCGGGGGGGGGAACTTGGGACCCAGTACTTC.